There are many counts of the clone carrying this TCR beta chain. Its antigen is currently unknown. TCRdb independently ran MiXCR on the 5' RACE reads; one entry per CDR3 protein. The table has 700,000 or so distinct CDR3 sequences, around 21% seen once. The sample originates from a study of identical twins. Overall study results and limits: Fewer insertions marked abundant cord blood beta clonotypes; young adult naive trended weakly, memory not at all. Alpha sequences out of frame and shared by twins had excess low generation probability.

V lost 4 bases and J 1 base, leaving 9 bases between the germline ends. The CDR3 runs 13 residues. The V gene's germline CDR1 is DFQATT and CDR2 SNEGSKA (reference sequence). In addition, the sample was reused for a study of T cells expressing NK-cell markers.

The sequencing sample was made of PBMCs. The gene calls are TRBV20-1 and TRBJ2-3, with D perhaps TRBD1 (6 bases). The clonotype originates from a woman under 30 in good health. The chain's CDR3 is CSATRGGTDTQYF. Here the CDR3 DNA reads TGCAGTGCTACCAGGGGTGGCACAGATACGCAGTATTTT.